This T cell receptor beta chain was captured in a study of cytomegalovirus exposure and HLA in healthy donors. Study-wide context: Sequencing of 150 million to 200 million T cells in an earlier analysis found under 120 million unique TCR beta sequences. Overall study findings and caveats: Three chains tied to CMV proved CMV antigen-specific in vitro.

The ends lost 0 bases at V and 5 bases at J; junction bases unmatched: 6. Germline V CDR1 and CDR2: LGHNA, YNFKEQ. This CDR3 comprises 15 residues. This clone was detected only a few times. Its antigen is unidentified. 13 Jbeta primers and 60 Vbeta primers were used for the PCR. Using immunoSEQ multiplex PCR, the repertoire was profiled, and TCRdb retains in-frame clones only, with some absent. The sample contains under 200,000 clones, around 72% of which appear only once. The V gene is TRBV4-2, the J gene TRBJ1-2; 7 bases are shared with TRBD1. This TCR came from a man aged 50-60 years in good health and CMV-seronegative. Sequenced input: PBMCs. CDR3 in DNA: TGTGCCAGCAGCCAAGATAAGGGACAGTTATATGGCTACACCTTC. Translated, it gives CASSQDKGQLYGYTF.